This T cell receptor (beta chain) was documented in a study of blood T cell repertoires in COVID-19. This CDR3 is 13 amino acids long. Germline loops: CDR1 LGHDT, CDR2 YNNKEL (reference sequence). The V end lost 0 bases, the J end lost 6 bases, and 8 bases lay between the germline ends. TCRdb's copy holds only in-frame clones and misses some; the assay was immunoSEQ multiplex PCR. Found here are about 160,000 clones, about 85% of them singletons; the top ten hold 6.9%. This chain joins TRBV3-1 (or the pseudogene TRBV3-2) and TRBJ1-1, with D maybe TRBD1 (5 bases). This clonotype was sampled from a man aged 80 or over with COVID-19, enrolled during active disease. The sequenced material came from peripheral blood. As DNA, the CDR3 is TGTGCCAGCAGCCAAGACAGGGCCGCTGAAGCTTTCTTT. Amino acids: CASSQDRAAEAFF.